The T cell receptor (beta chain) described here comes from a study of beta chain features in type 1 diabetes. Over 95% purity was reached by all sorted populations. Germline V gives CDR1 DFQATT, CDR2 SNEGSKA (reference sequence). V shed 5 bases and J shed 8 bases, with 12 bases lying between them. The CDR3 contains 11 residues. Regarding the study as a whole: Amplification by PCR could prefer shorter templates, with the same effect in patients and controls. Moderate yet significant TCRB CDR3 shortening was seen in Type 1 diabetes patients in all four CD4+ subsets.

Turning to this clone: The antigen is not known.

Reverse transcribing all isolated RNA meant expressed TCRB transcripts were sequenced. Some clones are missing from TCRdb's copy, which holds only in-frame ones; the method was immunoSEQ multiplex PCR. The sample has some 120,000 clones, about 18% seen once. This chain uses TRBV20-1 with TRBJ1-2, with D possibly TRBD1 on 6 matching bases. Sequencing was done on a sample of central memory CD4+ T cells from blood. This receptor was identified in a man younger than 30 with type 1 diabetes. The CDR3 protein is CSAVDRYGYTF. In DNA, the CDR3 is TGCAGTGCTGTGGACAGATACGGCTACACCTTC.